These 4 T cell receptor beta chains share one sample of origin, sequenced in a study of T cell changes during pregnancy in multiple sclerosis. The table came from immunoSEQ multiplex PCR; TCRdb's copy has only in-frame clones and leaves some out. The sample yields roughly 76,000 clones, around nine tenths seen once. The sample was CD4+ T cells from peripheral blood mononuclear cells, taken in the second trimester of pregnancy. The receptors originated from a female donor with multiple sclerosis, enrolled in a pregnancy study.

The V gene is TRBV6-6, the J gene TRBJ1-1, with TRBD1 as a possible D gene (6 bases). This CDR3 has 13 residues. V was cut by 6 bases and J by 7 bases, with 15 bases left in between. The V gene's germline CDR1 is MNHNY and CDR2 SVGAGI (reference sequence). The CDR3 DNA reads as TGTGCCAGCAGATCCCGGGACATAAATGAAGCTTTCTTT. This translates into CASRSRDINEAFF.

This clone was found once. V usage is TRBV9 and J usage is TRBJ1-2; 10 bases agree with TRBD1. Looked up from germline, CDR1 is SGDLS and CDR2 is YYNGEE. The V segment lost 5 bases and the J segment 5 bases; nucleotides outside the gene matches: 6. The CDR3 extends over 14 amino acids. The CDR3 is CASSKTGGMYGYTF. CDR3 DNA sequence: TGTGCCAGCAGTAAGACAGGGGGCATGTATGGCTACACCTTC.

The chain is built from TRBV5-1 and TRBJ2-1; D is unresolved. The CDR3 covers 12 residues. Between the trimmed V and J ends, which lost 4 bases and 9 bases, there was a span of 11 bases. Germline CDR1 reads SGHRS; CDR2 reads YFSETQ. The CDR3 loop reads CASSATAGEQFF. CDR3 in DNA: TGCGCCAGCAGCGCCACAGCAGGTGAGCAGTTCTTC.

The chain combines TRBV6-1 with TRBJ2-1; 10 bases are a match to TRBD2. Looked up from germline, CDR1 is MNHNS and CDR2 is SASEGT. V lost 2 bases and J lost 1; bases outside the gene matches: 5. The CDR3 consists of 17 residues. The DNA for the CDR3 is TGTGCCAGCAGTGAAATGAGCGGGGGGGCGTCCTACAATGAGCAGTTCTTC. Its translation: CASSEMSGGASYNEQFF.